This T cell receptor beta chain was recorded in a study of follicular helper T cells after annual influenza vaccination. Overall study context: Across the 2013-2014, 2014-2015 and 2015-2016 vaccination seasons, some subjects were resampled.

Overall study results and limits: Day 7 ICOS+CD38+ clones were most often found later in ICOS-CD38- cTfh cells.

Noted time point: 2015-2016 season, pre-vaccination. No donor had influenza vaccine in the prior 6 months; all lived in the community. The CDR3 is 11 residues long. Per the germline V gene, CDR1 is KGHSH and CDR2 is LQKENI. V was clipped by 6 bases and J by 3 bases, with 6 bases between them. This clone showed up just once. Antigen: not known. Method: immunoSEQ multiplex PCR; TCRdb's copy keeps in-frame clones and lacks some. The sample has 9,500 to 15,000 clones, over 70% seen once. This specimen was CXCR5+ CD38- circulating T follicular helper cells from blood, taken on the day of influenza vaccination. Subset noted: circulating Tfh, non-naive CD4+CXCR5+PD-1+ (ICOS+CD38+ or ICOS-CD38-). The clonotype comes from an adult who received the influenza vaccine. This chain joins TRBV18 and TRBJ2-7; no clear D gene. CDR3 sequence reads: CASSSNYEQYF. In nucleotides, the CDR3 is TGTGCCAGCTCGAGCAACTACGAGCAGTACTTC.